This T cell receptor (beta chain) is from a study of blood T cells in healthy people across ages. V gave up 6 bases and J gave up 2 bases; unmatched junction bases: 7. The V gene's germline CDR1 is MNHNY and CDR2 SVGAGI (reference sequence). This CDR3 is built from 15 residues. This clonotype was detected once. Because the CDR3 is missing its conserved closing phenylalanine or tryptophan, this is likely a read error. A second PCR of about 7 to 12 cycles used a sample-barcoded 5' primer and a J-beta primer mix. TCRdb called the 5' RACE reads again in MiXCR, with one record for every CDR3 protein. The sample has roughly 1.6 million distinct CDR3 sequences; 30% to 35% are singletons.

The sequenced material came from blood. This clonotype originated in a woman aged 25 to 39 in good health. This chain links TRBV6-6 with TRBJ2-5; 9 bases map to TRBD2. This chain's CDR3 is CASSPGTSTQETQYL. In DNA form, the CDR3 reads TGTGCCAGCAGCCCCGGGACTAGCACTCAAGAGACCCAGTACTTA.